These 3 T cell receptor beta chains were sequenced from one sample in a study of patients and donors after allogeneic stem cell transplantation. TCRdb independently ran MiXCR on the RT-PCR reads; one entry per CDR3 protein. The sample contains about 410,000 distinct CDR3 sequences, approximately 16% of which appear only once. Sequences were obtained from blood, either unsorted or a sorted T cell fraction (not recorded which). Receptor source: a human donor who was either an allogeneic HSCT recipient or a stem cell or donor lymphocyte infusion donor (not recorded which). It is not recorded whose cells these are; they may come from a transplant donor.

The chain links TRBV29-1 to TRBJ2-1, with 9 bases matching TRBD2. The junction had 6 bases not matched to a gene; V was cut back by 3 bases and J by 6 bases. This CDR3 has 14 amino acids. From germline, CDR1 is SQVTM and CDR2 ANQGSEA. DNA for the CDR3: TGCAGCGTTGAGGGGCGGGAGGGGTTCAATGAGCAGTTCTTC. This codes for CSVEGREGFNEQFF.

At least ten counts were recorded for this clonotype. The chain recombines TRBV7-8 with TRBJ1-1; 12 nucleotides line up with TRBD1. Germline V gene sequence: CDR1 SGHVS, CDR2 FQNEAQ. The CDR3 runs 15 residues. After removal of 4 bases from V and 2 bases from J, the junction contained 2 bases not matched to a gene. This CDR3 is CASSWDRGLNTEAFF. In DNA, the CDR3 is TGTGCCAGCAGCTGGGACAGGGGGCTTAACACTGAAGCTTTCTTT. The full variable domain, in which reference TRBV7-8 and TRBJ1-1 provide the parts outside the CDR3, is GAGVSQSPRYKVAKRGQDVALRCDPISGHVSLFWYQQALGQGPEFLTYFQNEAQLDKSGLPSDRFFAERPEGSVSTLKIQRTQQEDSAVYLCASSWDRGLNTEAFFGQGTRLTVV.

J is TRBJ2-4 and V is TRBV18, with D perhaps TRBD1 or TRBD2 (5 bases each). Per the germline V gene, CDR1 is KGHSH and CDR2 is LQKENI. The CDR3 covers 16 residues. The ends were cut back, 6 bases at V and 1 base at J, with 16 bases in the middle. This chain's CDR3 is CASSPDERDAKNIQYF. For the CDR3, the DNA is TGTGCCAGCTCTCCCGATGAAAGGGACGCCAAAAACATTCAGTACTTC.